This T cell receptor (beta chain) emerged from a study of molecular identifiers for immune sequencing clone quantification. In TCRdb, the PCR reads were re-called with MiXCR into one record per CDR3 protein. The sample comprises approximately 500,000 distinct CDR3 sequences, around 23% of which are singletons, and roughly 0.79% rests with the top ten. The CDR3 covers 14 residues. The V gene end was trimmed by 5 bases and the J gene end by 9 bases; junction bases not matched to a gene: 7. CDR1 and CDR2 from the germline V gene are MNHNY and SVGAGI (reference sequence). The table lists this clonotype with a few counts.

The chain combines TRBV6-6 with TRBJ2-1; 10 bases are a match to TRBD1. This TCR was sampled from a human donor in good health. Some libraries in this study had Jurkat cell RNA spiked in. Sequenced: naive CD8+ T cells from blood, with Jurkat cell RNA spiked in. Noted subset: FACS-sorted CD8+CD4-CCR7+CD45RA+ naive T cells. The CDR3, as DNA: TGTGCCAGCAGTGGGACAGGGGTTGGAGGTGAGCAGTTCTTC. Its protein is CASSGTGVGGEQFF.